What follows describes a single T cell receptor beta chain. The data belong to a study of early stage breast cancer tumors. The ends were cut back, 0 bases at V and 5 bases at J, with 7 bases in the middle. This CDR3 is 12 amino acids long. Germline CDR1 GTSNPN, CDR2 SVGIG (reference sequence). Profiling relied on immunoSEQ multiplex PCR, and the TCRdb table lists in-frame clones only, not all of them. The table includes 25,000 to 35,000 clones, 80% detected once. The sequence derives from a person in their sixties with breast cancer. The V and J genes are TRBV30 and TRBJ2-5, with D unclear. The sequenced sample consisted of blood. Here the CDR3 reads CAWSVSRETQYF. The CDR3 bases are TGTGCCTGGAGTGTATCTCGGGAGACCCAGTACTTC.